The 27 T cell receptor beta chains given below trace back to one sample, sequenced in a study of TIL therapy for anti-PD-1-resistant metastatic lung cancer. The immunoSEQ assay was v3. Libraries were prepared by immunoSEQ multiplex PCR; TCRdb keeps only in-frame clonotypes and omits some of them. The sample lists about 26,000 clones; roughly 63% were seen once. Specified time point: pre-treatment sample, taken before nivolumab and TIL therapy. The tumor samples were excised metastases, mostly pleural nodules or supraclavicular lymph nodes. The source material was tumor tissue, sampled at baseline. Every receptor here comes from a woman between 25 and 85 years old with non-small cell lung cancer.

The J gene is TRBJ2-6, the V gene TRBV6-4; possible D gene TRBD1, 6 bases. CDR3 size: 14 residues. The germline V gene encodes CDR1 MRHNA and CDR2 SNTAGT. V was pared by 7 bases and J by 4 bases, with 11 bases between. The DNA for the CDR3 is TGTGCCAGCAAACAGGGATTCGGGGCCAACGTCCTGACTTTC. Translating gives CASKQGFGANVLTF.

The rearrangement links TRBV2 to TRBJ2-5; 10 bases map to TRBD2. CDR3 length equals 15 residues. Per germline, CDR1 SNHLY and CDR2 FYNNEI. Trimming took 2 bases from V and 3 from J; bases not matched to a gene: 3. The chain's CDR3 is CASSEWLAGEETQYF. The CDR3, as DNA: TGTGCCAGCAGTGAATGGCTAGCGGGAGAAGAGACCCAGTACTTC. Supplemented by reference TRBV2 and TRBJ2-5, the full variable domain reads EPEVTQTPSHQVTQMGQEVILRCVPISNHLYFYWYRQILGQKVEFLVSFYNNEISEKSEIFDDQFSVERPDGSNFTLKIRSTKLEDSAMYFCASSEWLAGEETQYFGPGTRLLVL.

The CDR3 DNA sequence: TGTGCCAGCAGCAGAGCCTACGAGCAGTACTTC. It translates to CASSRAYEQYF. The chain uses TRBV5-4 and TRBJ2-7; D unresolved. Per germline, CDR1 SGHNT and CDR2 YYREEE (reference sequence). Trimming cost V 4 bases and J 2 bases, with 4 bases left between them. This CDR3 spans 11 amino acids.

The chain carries TRBV5-5 and TRBJ1-4; a weak D match, TRBD1 (6 bases). The CDR3 spans 14 residues. Looked up from germline, CDR1 is SGHKS and CDR2 is YYEKEE (reference sequence). Trimming left V 4 bases short and J 3 bases short, with 10 bases between. DNA for the CDR3: TGTGCCAGCAGCGAAGGGGGATCTAATGAAAAACTGTTTTTT. Translated: CASSEGGSNEKLFF.

The chain employs TRBV29-1 and TRBJ2-7, with D unresolved. The CDR3 totals 13 residues. Germline assignment: CDR1 SQVTM and CDR2 ANQGSEA. Trimming took off 3 bases at V and 1 base at J, with 10 bases between the two ends. The DNA for the CDR3 is TGCAGCGTTGAGGGCGCCACGTCCTACGAGCAGTACTTC. Residues: CSVEGATSYEQYF.

This clone showed up just a few times. The rearrangement links TRBV19 to TRBJ1-2; TRBD1 matches 8 bases. V shed 6 bases, J shed 10 bases, and the junction held 4 bases outside the gene matches. CDR1 LNHDA and CDR2 SQIVND come from the germline V gene (reference sequence). The CDR3 length is 11 residues. As DNA, the CDR3 is TGTGCCAGTAGGTGGACAGGGCCCTACACCTTC. Amino acid sequence: CASRWTGPYTF.

This clone was counted only a few times. The chain carries TRBV5-1 and TRBJ1-1; weak D call: TRBD1 (6 bases). Germline V gives CDR1 SGHRS, CDR2 YFSETQ. CDR3 size: 14 residues. The ends were cut back, 1 base at V and 2 bases at J, with 9 bases in the middle. The CDR3 DNA sequence: TGCGCCAGCAGCTTGTCAGGGGTTAACACTGAAGCTTTCTTT. This sequence encodes CASSLSGVNTEAFF.

CDR3 amino acids: CASSITVNTGELFF. The CDR3, as DNA: TGTGCCAGTAGTATCACGGTGAACACCGGGGAGCTGTTTTTT. The chain is built from TRBV19 and TRBJ2-2; D is unclear. Trimming stripped 3 bases from V and 1 base from J, with 6 bases between. Germline V gives CDR1 LNHDA, CDR2 SQIVND (reference sequence). The CDR3 spans 14 residues.

Notes on this clone: The same CDR3 arises from other DNA sequences in this sample as well. This chain connects TRBV6-1 to TRBJ2-7; D is unresolved. Germline lookup yields CDR1 MNHNS and CDR2 SASEGT. The CDR3 sequence is 11 residues long. The V and J ends lost 3 bases and 4 bases respectively, with 4 bases between them. The CDR3, as DNA: TGTGCCAGCAGTGAGGCTTACGAGCAGTACTTC. Translated: CASSEAYEQYF.

This clone showed up just a few times. The chain links TRBV6-6 to TRBJ2-7, with 7 positions matching TRBD2. This CDR3 is 14 amino acids long. With 6 bases clipped from V and 0 bases from J, the junction kept 5 bases outside the gene matches. CDR1 is MNHNY and CDR2 is SVGAGI in the germline V gene (reference sequence). CDR3 sequence (DNA): TGTGCCAGCAGGGCTAGCGGATTCTCCTACGAGCAGTACTTC. This sequence encodes CASRASGFSYEQYF.

Sample share makes this clone medium-sized. CDR3 DNA sequence: TGTGCCAGCAGCTTGTCAGGGATTGACTATGGCTACACCTTC. It translates to CASSLSGIDYGYTF. The J gene is TRBJ1-2, the V gene TRBV5-4; D may be TRBD1 (5 bases). The CDR3 runs 14 residues. V lost 1 base to trimming and J lost 3 bases, with 10 bases between them. Per germline, CDR1 SGHNT and CDR2 YYREEE (reference sequence).

The CDR3 region is CASSQDPSGSQQETQYF. In DNA form, the CDR3 reads TGCGCCAGCAGCCAAGATCCTAGCGGTTCCCAACAAGAGACCCAGTACTTC. The V call is TRBV4-1, the J call TRBJ2-5; TRBD2 aligns across 7 bases. CDR1 is MGHRA, CDR2 YSYEKL, per germline. J gave up 2 bases and V 0 bases, and 9 bases lay outside the gene matches. This CDR3 is 17 amino acids long.

The chain recombines TRBV15 with TRBJ2-5; D unclear. Germline V lookup: CDR1 LNHNV, CDR2 YYDKDF (reference sequence). This CDR3 is built from 14 residues. Trimming cost V 2 bases and J 0 bases, with 7 bases left between them. This CDR3 is CATSRTPYQETQYF. CDR3 bases: TGTGCCACCAGCAGAACACCGTACCAAGAGACCCAGTACTTC. The entire variable domain, with the rest obtained from reference TRBV15 and TRBJ2-5, is as follows: DAMVIQNPRYQVTQFGKPVTLSCSQTLNHNVMYWYQQKSSQAPKLLFHYYDKDFNNEADTPDNFQSRRPNTSFCFLDIRSPGLGDTAMYLCATSRTPYQETQYFGPGTRLLVL.

The chain is built from TRBV6-1 and TRBJ1-2; a weak D match, TRBD1 (5 bases). The V gene lost 10 bases and the J gene lost 4 bases, with 10 bases spanning the gap. Germline CDR1 MNHNS, CDR2 SASEGT. The CDR3 is made up of 11 amino acids. This CDR3 is CATHQGYGYTF. The CDR3 bases are TGTGCCACCCATCAGGGCTATGGCTACACCTTC.

The chain links TRBV5-4 to TRBJ2-7; possibly TRBD1 or TRBD2 for D (5 bases each). V lost 3 bases and J lost 5, with 18 bases in between. The CDR3 contains 15 residues. CDR1 SGHNT and CDR2 YYREEE come from the germline V gene (reference sequence). The DNA of the CDR3 is TGTGCCAGCAGCTCGCAGCGCGGGCGCAGGGACGAGCAGTACTTC. This encodes CASSSQRGRRDEQYF.

The chain links TRBV7-2 to TRBJ2-5; 9 positions agree with TRBD1. The CDR3 sequence is 15 residues long. V lost 1 base and J lost 3; bases outside the gene matches: 3. Germline V gives CDR1 SGHTA, CDR2 FQGNSA. CDR3 in DNA: TGTGCCAGCAGCTTAGTGGGACAGGGTGAAGAGACCCAGTACTTC. The encoded protein is CASSLVGQGEETQYF. The full variable domain, with the rest looked up from reference TRBV7-2 and TRBJ2-5, is GAGVSQSPSNKVTEKGKDVELRCDPISGHTALYWYRQSLGQGLEFLIYFQGNSAPDKSGLPSDRFSAERTGGSVSTLTIQRTQQEDSAVYLCASSLVGQGEETQYFGPGTRLLVL.

The DNA of the CDR3 is TGTGCCAGCAGTCCACAGGGATCGGGCAGGCAGACCCAGTACTTC. Translating gives CASSPQGSGRQTQYF. The chain is built from TRBV6-5 and TRBJ2-5, with a tentative D call TRBD1 (6 bases). Germline V gives CDR1 MNHEY, CDR2 SVGAGI. This CDR3 is 15 amino acids long. V was cut by 5 bases and J by 6 bases, with 19 bases left in between.

The CDR3 spells CASNSRGRGGGGYTF. In nucleotides, the CDR3 is TGTGCCAGCAATTCCCGGGGACGGGGCGGCGGCGGCTACACCTTC. This chain uses TRBV6-5 with TRBJ1-2, with D perhaps TRBD1 (5 bases). V was clipped by 7 bases and J by 8 bases, with 23 bases between them. The V gene's germline CDR1 is MNHEY and CDR2 SVGAGI. The CDR3 runs to 15 residues.

The J gene is TRBJ2-1, the V gene TRBV15; 9 bases are shared with TRBD2. This CDR3 is 14 amino acids long. The ends lost 6 bases at V and 5 bases at J; junction bases unmatched: 5. The germline V gene encodes CDR1 LNHNV and CDR2 YYDKDF (reference sequence). CDR3 coding DNA: TGTGCCACCAGTTGGACTAGCGTCAACAATGAGCAGTTCTTC. The encoded protein is CATSWTSVNNEQFF.

This clone was counted only a few times. This CDR3 is CASSEGSYNYGYTF. In DNA form, the CDR3 reads TGTGCCAGCAGTGAGGGCAGCTATAACTATGGCTACACCTTC. The chain uses TRBV6-1 and TRBJ1-2; D gene ambiguous. The CDR3 is 14 residues long. The germline CDR1 and CDR2 sequences are MNHNS and SASEGT. Trimming removed 3 bases at V and 1 base at J, with 9 bases between.

The chain uses TRBV11-2 and TRBJ2-1; D unclear. V lost 3 bases and J lost 8, with 14 bases in between. CDR3 length: 14 residues. Germline V gene sequence: CDR1 SGHAT, CDR2 FQNNGV. Here the CDR3 reads CASSFRPDGDEQFF. The CDR3 nucleotides are TGTGCCAGCAGCTTCCGCCCTGATGGTGATGAGCAGTTCTTC.

The rearrangement uses TRBV6-1 and TRBJ2-3, with D possibly TRBD1 on 6 matching bases. Germline lookup yields CDR1 MNHNS and CDR2 SASEGT. The CDR3 is 17 residues long. The V end was cut by 0 bases, the J end by 2 bases, with 15 bases between. The CDR3: CASSEARGWLNTDTQYF. DNA for the CDR3: TGTGCCAGCAGTGAAGCTAGGGGGTGGCTCAACACAGATACGCAGTATTTT.

This chain joins TRBV28 and TRBJ1-1; D not resolved. V was trimmed by 8 bases and J by 0 bases, leaving 13 bases between them. Per germline, CDR1 MDHEN and CDR2 SYDVKM. The CDR3 is 14 amino acids. CDR3 loop: CASVAAFMNTEAFF. The CDR3 region has the DNA TGTGCCAGCGTAGCAGCCTTCATGAACACTGAAGCTTTCTTT.

This clone was counted between two and nine times. The chain recombines TRBV5-1 with TRBJ2-3; possible D gene TRBD2, 5 bases. Germline lookup yields CDR1 SGHRS and CDR2 YFSETQ. Trimming removed 0 bases from V and 0 bases from J, with 11 bases in between. The CDR3 length is 16 residues. This chain's CDR3 is CASSLEREPSTDTQYF. CDR3 nucleotides: TGCGCCAGCAGCTTGGAGAGGGAGCCTAGCACAGATACGCAGTATTTT.

This chain joins TRBV7-9 and TRBJ2-5, with 7 positions matching TRBD2. This CDR3 contains 15 residues. The germline V gene encodes CDR1 SEHNR and CDR2 FQNEAQ (reference sequence). J was trimmed by 5 bases and V by 6 bases; bases with no gene match: 12. The CDR3 DNA is TGTGCCAGCAGTTTTCCTCTAGCGGTGGGGGAGACCCAGTACTTC. Residues: CASSFPLAVGETQYF.

This clone was recorded a few times. The chain is built from TRBV7-9 and TRBJ2-5; D gene ambiguous. From germline, CDR1 is SEHNR and CDR2 FQNEAQ (reference sequence). The V end lost 5 bases, the J end lost 4 bases, and 2 bases lay between the germline ends. CDR3 size: 10 residues. The CDR3 sequence: CASSRETQYF. CDR3 coding DNA: TGTGCCAGCAGCCGAGAGACCCAGTACTTC. Variable domain in full (rest from reference TRBV7-9 and TRBJ2-5): DTGVSQNPRHKITKRGQNVTFRCDPISEHNRLYWYRQTLGQGPEFLTYFQNEAQLEKSRLLSDRFSAERPKGSFSTLEIQRTEQGDSAMYLCASSRETQYFGPGTRLLVL.

V usage is TRBV7-2 and J usage is TRBJ2-1; TRBD1 or TRBD2 may be the D gene (5 bases each). Germline V lookup: CDR1 SGHTA, CDR2 FQGNSA. Trimming took 2 bases from V and 2 from J, leaving 10 bases between them. This CDR3 is 15 amino acids long. CDR3 protein: CASSLTQGPYNEQFF. The CDR3 coding sequence is TGTGCCAGCAGCTTAACTCAGGGACCCTACAATGAGCAGTTCTTC.